One sample yielded the 3 T cell receptor beta chains listed below, sequenced in a study of blood T cell repertoires in COVID-19. Assay used: immunoSEQ multiplex PCR; TCRdb lists only in-frame clones, some missing. The sample records about 190,000 clones, approximately 79% being singletons. Sequenced input: PBMCs or T cells enriched from blood (not recorded which). These receptors were collected from a woman aged 60-75 years with acute COVID-19.

The chain has TRBV27 and TRBJ1-5; 8 positions match TRBD1. The CDR3 is made up of 13 amino acids. Unmatched junction bases numbered 4, after V lost 6 bases and J lost 6 bases. Germline CDR1 MNHEY, CDR2 SMNVEV (reference sequence). CDR3 protein: CASSNRGTQPQHF. CDR3 in DNA: TGTGCCAGCAGCAACAGGGGGACTCAGCCCCAGCATTTT.

V and J are TRBV7-9 and TRBJ1-2, with TRBD1 identical over 8 bases. This CDR3 has 14 amino acids. In germline, CDR1 is SEHNR, CDR2 FQNEAQ (reference sequence). Germline trimming cut 5 bases from V and 5 bases from J; bases unmatched to any gene: 7. The CDR3 coding sequence is TGTGCCAGCAGCCCGGACAGGGACCTTTATGGCTACACCTTC. Protein: CASSPDRDLYGYTF.

The chain has TRBV3-1 (or the pseudogene TRBV3-2) and TRBJ2-7; a possible D gene is TRBD1 (6 bases). This CDR3 contains 15 residues. Trimming removed 3 bases at V and 2 bases at J, with 14 bases between. Germline-derived CDR1 and CDR2 are LGHDT and YNNKEL (reference sequence). This chain's CDR3 is CASSHHRDTTYEQYF. The DNA of the CDR3 is TGTGCCAGCAGCCACCACCGGGACACCACCTACGAGCAGTACTTC.